This TCR beta chain derives from a study of cytomegalovirus exposure and HLA in healthy donors. Study at large: About 85 million unique TCRs from HLA-typed donors were held in an early release of data.

PCR primers comprised 60 Vbeta and 13 Jbeta primers. Generated by immunoSEQ multiplex PCR, the TCRdb table keeps only in-frame clones and is missing some. This sample yields approximately 95,000 clones, of which 78% are seen a single time; roughly 3.9% belongs to the top ten. V was cut by 5 bases and J by 12 bases, with 16 bases left in between. CDR3 size: 12 residues. Germline V gene sequence: CDR1 LNHNV, CDR2 YYDKDF (reference sequence). Study-wide results and caveats: Confirmation in vitro established that a few CMV-associated chains were specific for CMV antigens. Across donors, most TCRs were seen rarely, yet some public ones were widespread.

Regarding this clone: Antigen unknown.

The V gene is TRBV15, the J gene TRBJ1-1, with no clear D. Material for sequencing was PBMCs. The receptor's source is a woman aged 35 to 49 in good health and CMV-seropositive. The CDR3 loop is CATSAVLPQTFF. In DNA form, the CDR3 reads TGTGCCACCAGCGCCGTACTTCCCCAAACTTTCTTT.